This section outlines one TCR beta chain sequence together with its context. Antigen: not known. The V gene lost 1 base and the J gene lost 2 bases, with 16 bases spanning the gap. Germline V CDR1 and CDR2: SGHDT, YYEEEE. The CDR3 has 16 residues. The source of the sample is a study of cytomegalovirus exposure and HLA in healthy donors. Vbeta (60) and Jbeta (13) primers were used in the PCR. Profiled with immunoSEQ multiplex PCR; TCRdb holds only in-frame clones, not every one. This repertoire includes about 110,000 clones. Study results and caveats: Later genetic work tied a missense DCLRE1C variant to beta-chain V and J trimming. Donors belonging to an Asian-associated ancestry cluster reportedly showed fewer N-insertions in productive TCRs than the roughly 670-donor mean, according to what a later analysis found.

The sequence derives from a man aged 25 to 40 in good health and CMV-seronegative. The V and J genes are TRBV5-6 and TRBJ2-7; no clear D gene. Sequencing used PBMCs. CDR3 amino acids: CASSLSVLGEPYEQYF. The DNA for the CDR3 is TGTGCCAGCAGCTTGTCCGTCCTGGGCGAACCCTACGAGCAGTACTTC.